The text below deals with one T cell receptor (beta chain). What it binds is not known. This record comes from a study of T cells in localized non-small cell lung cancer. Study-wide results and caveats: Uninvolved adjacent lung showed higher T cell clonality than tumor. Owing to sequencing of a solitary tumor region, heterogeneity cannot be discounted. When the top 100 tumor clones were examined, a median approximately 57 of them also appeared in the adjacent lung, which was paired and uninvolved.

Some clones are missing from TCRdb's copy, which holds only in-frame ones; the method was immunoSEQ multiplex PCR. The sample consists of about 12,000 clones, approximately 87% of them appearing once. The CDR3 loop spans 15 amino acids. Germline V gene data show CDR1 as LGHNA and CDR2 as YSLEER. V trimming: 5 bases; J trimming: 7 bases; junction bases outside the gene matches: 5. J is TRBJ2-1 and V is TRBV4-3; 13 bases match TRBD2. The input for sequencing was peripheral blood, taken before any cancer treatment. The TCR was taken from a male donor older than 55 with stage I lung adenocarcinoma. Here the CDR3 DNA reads TGCGCCAGCAGCGAGGGACTAGCGGGGAGAAATGAGCAGTTCTTC. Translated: CASSEGLAGRNEQFF.